This T cell receptor beta chain derives from a study of T cells in Graves' hyperthyroidism and ophthalmopathy. The V gene's germline CDR1 is MNHEY and CDR2 SMNVEV (reference sequence). The ends were cut back, 4 bases at V and 1 base at J, with 19 bases in the middle. CDR3 size: 17 residues. On this clonotype itself: Because the CDR3 is missing its conserved closing phenylalanine or tryptophan, this is likely a read error.

TCR beta CDR3 sequences were amplified from RNA transcripts. The HTBI primer set drove a first-round RT-PCR of the TCR CDR3. TCRdb processed the multiplex PCR reads anew with MiXCR; each CDR3 protein has one entry. Seen here are around 400,000 distinct CDR3 sequences, roughly 13% observed once, and the top ten hold around a tenth. Sequenced input: blood. This TCR was sampled from a woman under 30 with Graves' hyperthyroidism. The chain couples TRBV27 to TRBJ1-1; perhaps TRBD1 as D (5 bases). The CDR3 DNA reads as TGTGCCAGCAGTTATTCCGTAGCACGGACACAGAACACTGAAGCTTTCCTT. This encodes CASSYSVARTQNTEAFL.